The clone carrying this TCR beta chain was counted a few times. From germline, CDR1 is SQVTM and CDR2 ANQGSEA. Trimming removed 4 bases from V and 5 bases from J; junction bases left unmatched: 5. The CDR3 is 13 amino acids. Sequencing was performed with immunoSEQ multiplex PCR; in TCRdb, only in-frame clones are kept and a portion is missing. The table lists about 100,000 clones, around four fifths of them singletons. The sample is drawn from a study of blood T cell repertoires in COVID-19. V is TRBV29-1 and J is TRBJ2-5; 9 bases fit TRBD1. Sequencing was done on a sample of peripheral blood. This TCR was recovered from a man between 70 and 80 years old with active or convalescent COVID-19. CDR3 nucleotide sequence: TGCAGCGTTGTACAGGGGGCGCGGGAGACCCAGTACTTC. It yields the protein CSVVQGARETQYF.